This paragraph covers one T cell receptor (beta chain) sequence. The data were taken from a study of long-term antiretroviral therapy in people with HIV. Survey level was the resolution at which the v3.0 immunoSEQ assay ran. Measured with immunoSEQ multiplex PCR; TCRdb has only the in-frame clones, and not every one. Among around 29,000 clones listed, about 95% were seen once. This CDR3 has 16 amino acids. V trimming: 0 bases; J trimming: 2 bases; junction bases outside the gene matches: 3. Germline V lookup: CDR1 LNHNV, CDR2 YYDKDF (reference sequence). This receptor was taken from a man aged 25-45 years with HIV. This chain joins TRBV15 and TRBJ2-2; 7 nucleotides line up with TRBD1. The material sequenced was unsorted PBMCs, taken 5.3 years after starting antiretroviral therapy. The CDR3 here is CATSRDRTGNTGELFF. CDR3 coding DNA: TGTGCCACCAGCAGAGATAGGACAGGCAACACCGGGGAGCTGTTTTTT.